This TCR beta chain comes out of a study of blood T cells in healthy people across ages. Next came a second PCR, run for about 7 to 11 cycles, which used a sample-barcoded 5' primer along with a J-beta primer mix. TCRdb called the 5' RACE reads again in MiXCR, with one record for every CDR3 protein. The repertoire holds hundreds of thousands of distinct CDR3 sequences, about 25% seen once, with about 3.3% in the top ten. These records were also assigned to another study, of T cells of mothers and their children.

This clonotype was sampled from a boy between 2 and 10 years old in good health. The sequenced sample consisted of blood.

The CDR3, as DNA: TGTGCCAGCAGCGTAGACAGAAACTATGGCTACACCTTC. This gives the protein CASSVDRNYGYTF. This sequence joins TRBV9 and TRBJ1-2; the D is unclear. V was clipped by 0 bases and J by 2 bases, with 5 bases between them. From germline, CDR1 is SGDLS and CDR2 YYNGEE. The CDR3 has 13 amino acids. Supplemented by reference TRBV9 and TRBJ1-2, the full variable domain reads DSGVTQTPKHLITATGQRVTLRCSPRSGDLSVYWYQQSLDQGLQFLIQYYNGEERAKGNILERFSAQQFPDLHSELNLSSLELGDSALYFCASSVDRNYGYTFGSGTRLTVV.